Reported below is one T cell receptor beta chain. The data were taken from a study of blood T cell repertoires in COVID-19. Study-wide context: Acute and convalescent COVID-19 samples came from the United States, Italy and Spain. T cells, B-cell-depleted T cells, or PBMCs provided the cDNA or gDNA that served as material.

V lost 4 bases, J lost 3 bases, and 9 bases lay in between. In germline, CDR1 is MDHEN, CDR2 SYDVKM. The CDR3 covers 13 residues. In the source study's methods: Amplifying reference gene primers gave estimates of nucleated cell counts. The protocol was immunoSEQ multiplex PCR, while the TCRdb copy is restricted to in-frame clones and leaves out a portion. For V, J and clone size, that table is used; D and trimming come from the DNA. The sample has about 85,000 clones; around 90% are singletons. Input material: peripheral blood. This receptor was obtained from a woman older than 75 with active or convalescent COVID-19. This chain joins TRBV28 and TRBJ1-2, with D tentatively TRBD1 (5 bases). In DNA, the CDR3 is TGTGCCAGCAGTTCAGGGCCACACTATGGCTACACCTTC. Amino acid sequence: CASSSGPHYGYTF.